This T cell receptor beta chain was captured in a study of blood T cell repertoires in COVID-19. Looking at the study overall: The origin of the acute and convalescent COVID-19 samples was the United States, Italy and Spain. From T cells, B-cell-depleted T cells, or PBMCs came the material, which was cDNA or gDNA.

Per the germline V gene, CDR1 is KGHDR and CDR2 is SFDVKD. V gave up 2 bases and J gave up 10 bases, with 22 bases separating them. The CDR3 runs to 16 residues. Methods used by the authors: Nucleated cell number was recorded as an estimate derived from reference gene primer amplification. The data were produced by immunoSEQ multiplex PCR, yet TCRdb's version contains in-frame clones alone and is incomplete. That table is the source of V, J and clone size, and D and trimming were worked out from the DNA. The table lists around 280,000 clones, about 90% of them singletons. This clonotype was sampled from a woman in her twenties or thirties who had recovered from COVID-19. The chain carries TRBV24-1 and TRBJ2-5, with D possibly being TRBD2 (5 bases). Sequenced material: peripheral blood. The CDR3 DNA reads TGTGCCACCAGTGATTCTGGGGTACCGGGGTCGGGGAGCCAGTACTTC. Protein: CATSDSGVPGSGSQYF.